The rows below give T cell receptor beta chains drawn from one sample of a study of cytomegalovirus exposure and HLA in healthy donors. TCRdb's copy holds only in-frame clones and misses some; the assay was immunoSEQ multiplex PCR. The sample lists about 140,000 clones, 73% seen once, with 1% to 1.5% in the top ten. The sample taken for sequencing was PBMCs. Receptor source: a woman in her 40s in good health and CMV-seronegative. The CDR3 runs from the conserved cysteine through the conserved F or W.

v_gene,CDR3aa
TRBV19,CASSRDGIYNEQFF
TRBV14,CASSPNRGINSPLHF
TRBV29-1,CSVVTGTGYGYTF
TRBV7-6,CASSPPLRRSSGANVLTF
TRBV7-9,CASSLLDRGHYGYTF
TRBV7-9,CASSATGNRGYTF
TRBV29-1,CSVDHPAGGANEQFF
TRBV4-2,CASTQGSGGTDTQYF
TRBV5-6,CASSLYRTWEFF
TRBV4-1,CASSPPTETEISIHGYTF
TRBV7-3,CASSSSGGTLNEQFF
TRBV4-1,CASSQTGGTYEQYF
TRBV11-1,CASSYGLTNTEAFF
TRBV5-1,CASSLLFLNTEAFF
TRBV7-6,CASSLGSGGPSLEQFF
TRBV27,CASSLSYGGRAGDSSPLHF
TRBV6-6,CASSYSQGYGYTF
TRBV11-3,CASSAGTGFITRNTGELFF
TRBV6-5,CASSEARNTEAFF
TRBV14,CASSQDLVSYEQYF
TRBV5-4,CASSLEYSSETQYF